This TCR beta chain was profiled in a study of identical twins. As to this clonotype: The antigen remains undetermined.

V was pared by 5 bases and J by 12 bases, with 8 bases of the junction left unmatched. Germline lookup yields CDR1 MNHEY and CDR2 SMNVEV (reference sequence). This CDR3 has 15 amino acids. TCRdb re-analysed the 5' RACE reads in MiXCR, keeping a single row per CDR3 protein. Altogether around 670,000 distinct CDR3 sequences are present, roughly 6% being singletons, with the ten largest covering 1.5% to 2%. General study results and limits: Twin-shared out-of-frame alpha sequences were enriched for low generation probability. Models underestimated how often monozygotic twins shared out-of-frame TCR alpha. Cord blood beta clonotypes that were abundant carried fewer insertions, and memory repertoires showed no such trend.

This receptor was identified in a man younger than 35 in good health. The chain joins TRBV27 to TRBJ2-1; 15 positions match TRBD2. Sequencing was done on a sample of naive T cells sorted from blood. Here the CDR3 reads CASSTSGLAGGWQFF. The CDR3 region has the DNA TGTGCCAGCAGTACCTCGGGACTAGCGGGAGGATGGCAGTTCTTC.